The source of this T cell receptor beta chain is a study of T cells in Graves' hyperthyroidism and ophthalmopathy. The study, taken as a whole, reports: Through a model of 13 V-J features, ophthalmopathy was separated from stable hyperthyroidism. Blood also carried most thyroid clonotypes expanded above 0.001.

This CDR3 spans 14 amino acids. V was clipped by 0 bases and J by 4 bases; unmatched bases: 2. The germline V gene encodes CDR1 SGHTA and CDR2 FQGNSA. Using RNA transcripts as the source, TCR beta CDR3 regions were amplified. First-round RT-PCR with HTBI primers amplified the TCR CDR3 region. TCRdb itself ran the multiplex PCR reads through MiXCR, one entry per CDR3 protein. The sample has about half a million distinct CDR3 sequences; approximately 25% are singletons. The sample holds many counts of this clonotype. Its specificity is unknown. Exclusion of a patient resulted from uncontrolled infection, other autoimmune disease, pregnancy or lactation. Orbital computed tomography and thyroid ultrasound, together with serum TRAb and thyroxine and clinical symptoms, were used for diagnoses.

Source material: blood. V usage is TRBV7-2 and J usage is TRBJ1-1; the match to TRBD1 covers 7 bases. The receptor was derived from a woman aged 25 to 45 with Graves' ophthalmopathy. The CDR3 reads CASSLAEGATEAFF. CDR3 DNA sequence: TGTGCCAGCAGCTTAGCGGAGGGGGCCACTGAAGCTTTCTTT.